This T cell receptor beta chain was captured by sequencing in a study of post-analysis software for immune sequencing data. cDNA libraries of TCR beta carried unique molecular identifiers. TCRdb itself ran the PCR reads through MiXCR, one entry per CDR3 protein. This table has 750,000 to 950,000 distinct CDR3 sequences, 35% to 55% appearing once. In its sample, this clonotype was seen many times. No antigen is known for it. The CDR3 length is 11 residues. Germline-derived CDR1 and CDR2 are SGHRS and YFSETQ. The V and J ends lost 6 bases and 4 bases respectively, with 8 bases between them. Study-level results: Patients showed TRBV5-6, TRBV5-1 and TRBV20-1 among five TRBV segments more frequent than in controls.

The J gene is TRBJ2-7, the V gene TRBV5-1; unclear D gene. The sample comprised blood. The receptor comes from a girl aged 5-17 years with multiple sclerosis. The chain's CDR3 is CASTGAYEQYF. The CDR3 bases are TGCGCCAGCACCGGAGCATACGAGCAGTACTTC.